The rows below give T cell receptor beta chains drawn from one sample of a study of CD4 T cells in relation to SARS-CoV-2 and coronaviruses. Antigens for these TCRs are unknown. Generated by immunoSEQ multiplex PCR, the TCRdb table keeps only in-frame clones and is missing some. The sample includes about 35,000 clones, around three quarters of them seen just once. Input material: memory CD4+ T cells from PBMCs, cultured in vitro. All receptors derive from an adult with COVID-19. Each CDR3 is given with its conserved first and last residue. Each record gives: D gene, V gene, clone size, J gene, CDR3 DNA, CDR3 protein. The D gene is left open where the match is weak. Rows give clone size only sometimes, using once, few, many, or a class for an expanded clone.

.	TRBV23-1	.	TRBJ2-3	TGCGCCAGCAGTCATCACTCCTTTCTGGACCTACGCACAGATACGCAGTATTTT	CASSHHSFLDLRTDTQYF
.	TRBV6-2/TRBV6-3	.	TRBJ1-2	TGTGCCAGCAGTTACTCGATCTTAACCTATGGCTACACCTTC	CASSYSILTYGYTF
TRBD1	TRBV5-1	.	TRBJ2-2	TGCGCCAGCAGCTTTTATTCCCGACAGGGGCACACCGGGGAGCTGTTTTTT	CASSFYSRQGHTGELFF
TRBD2	TRBV6-4	.	TRBJ2-3	TGTGCCAGCAGTGAAGCGGGAGCCACAGATACGCAGTATTTT	CASSEAGATDTQYF
.	TRBV7-9	.	TRBJ2-1	TGTGCCAGCAGCTTAGCGGAGGGCGTTTATGAGCAGTTCTTC	CASSLAEGVYEQFF
.	TRBV7-9	.	TRBJ1-1	TGTGCCAGCAGCCACACAGGGATAACACCCTCCGCTGAAGCTTTCTTT	CASSHTGITPSAEAFF
.	TRBV6-5	.	TRBJ2-4	TGTGCCAGCGGGAATACAGGGTCCCTGTACTTC	CASGNTGSLYF
TRBD2	TRBV5-6	once	TRBJ2-7	TGTGCCAGCAGCTTGCATTTCGCGGGAGGGTACGAGCAGTACTTC	CASSLHFAGGYEQYF
.	TRBV12-3/TRBV12-4	.	TRBJ1-1	TGTGCCAGCATTCCAGACAGGTTGACTGAAGCTTTCTTT	CASIPDRLTEAFF
.	TRBV7-9	.	TRBJ1-4	TGTGCCAGCAGCTTCGGAGATGCAACTAATGAAAAACTGTTTTTT	CASSFGDATNEKLFF
.	TRBV6-2/TRBV6-3	.	TRBJ1-5	TGTGCCAGCAGTAAGACAGGTAGCGTCAATCAGCCCCAGCATTTT	CASSKTGSVNQPQHF
.	TRBV9	.	TRBJ1-4	TGTGCCAGCAGCGTAGAATCAGACCCGGTTCTCGGTGAAAAACTGTTTTTT	CASSVESDPVLGEKLFF
.	TRBV10-1	few	TRBJ2-3	TGCGCCACGCGAGAAGGAGACAGCACAGATACGCAGTATTTT	CATREGDSTDTQYF
.	TRBV5-1	once	TRBJ2-7	TGCGCCAGCAGCTTTCGGGAAACCTACGAGCAGTACTTC	CASSFRETYEQYF
TRBD2	TRBV10-3	.	TRBJ2-6	TGTGCCATCAGTCCGGGACTAGCGGGACCCTCTGGGGCCAACGTCCTGACTTTC	CAISPGLAGPSGANVLTF
TRBD2	TRBV7-3	.	TRBJ2-2	TGTGCCAGCAGCTTTAGCGGGGGGGATCTGGCCGGGGAGCTGTTTTTT	CASSFSGGDLAGELFF
TRBD2	TRBV7-9	.	TRBJ2-2	TGTGCCAGCAGCAGAGAGCGGGAGAGAAGGGAGCTGTTTTTT	CASSRERERRELFF
.	TRBV4-2	.	TRBJ2-5	TGTGCCAGCAGCGTAGACTACCAAGAGACCCAGTACTTC	CASSVDYQETQYF
.	TRBV6-1	hyperexpanded	TRBJ2-7	TGTGCCAGCAGTGAAGGGATGGGCCAGTCTTACTACGAGCAGTACTTC	CASSEGMGQSYYEQYF
.	TRBV3-1/TRBV3-2	.	TRBJ1-1	TGTGCCAGCAGCCAACTACCAGCAAACACTGAAGCTTTCTTT	CASSQLPANTEAFF
.	TRBV2	.	TRBJ2-6	TGTGCCAGCAGCCTCGACTTCGCCGGGGCCAACGTCCTGACTTTC	CASSLDFAGANVLTF
TRBD2	TRBV19	.	TRBJ2-2	TGTGCCAGCCGCTTAGCGGGAGCAAACACCGGGGAGCTGTTTTTT	CASRLAGANTGELFF
TRBD2	TRBV6-2/TRBV6-3	.	TRBJ2-3	TGTGCCAGCAGTTACTCGCTAGCGGGAGCAGATACGCAGTATTTT	CASSYSLAGADTQYF
TRBD2	TRBV5-1	.	TRBJ2-7	TGCGCCAGCAGCTTGGAACCTAGCGGGAGTCCTCACGAGCAGTACTTC	CASSLEPSGSPHEQYF
.	TRBV5-1	.	TRBJ2-2	TGCGCCAGCAGCTTGGGGGATCCCGGGGAGCTGTTTTTT	CASSLGDPGELFF
.	TRBV9	.	TRBJ1-3	TGTGCCAGCAGCGCCAACCAAGTAGGGGCCGGAAACACCATATATTTT	CASSANQVGAGNTIYF
.	TRBV10-3	.	TRBJ2-5	TGTGCCATCAGTGAGTCTTTGGAGACCCAGTACTTC	CAISESLETQYF
.	TRBV29-1	.	TRBJ2-5	TGCAGCGTTGTGCAGACTCAAGAGACCCAGTACTTC	CSVVQTQETQYF
TRBD2	TRBV5-1	.	TRBJ2-3	TGCGCCAGCAAGGGGAACTCGGCGGGAGCCGCAGATACGCAGTATTTT	CASKGNSAGAADTQYF
TRBD1	TRBV4-1	few	TRBJ2-7	TGCGCCAGCAGCCGAAGAAGGGCAGGGGGCCTCTACGAGCAGTACTTC	CASSRRRAGGLYEQYF